The present TCR beta chain was sequenced within a study of graft-versus-host responses after intestinal transplantation. Overall study context: Anti-thymocyte globulin induction preceded about 3 years of tacrolimus and steroid maintenance in all recipients. Study-level points and caveats: Clonal ratios of graft-versus-host to host-versus-graft in allografts were high for patients exhibiting graft-donor T cell macrochimerism.

The repertoire was sequenced with immunoSEQ multiplex PCR; TCRdb's copy has only in-frame clones and lacks some. The sample shows approximately 88,000 clones, 85% to 90% of them seen only once. Comments on this clone: Its antigen is currently unknown.

The CDR3 covers 15 residues. With 7 bases clipped from V and 1 base from J, the junction kept 3 bases outside the gene matches. Germline V gives CDR1 LNHDA, CDR2 SQIVND (reference sequence). V is TRBV19 and J is TRBJ1-6; 8 positions match TRBD1. Specimen: unstimulated CD4+ T cells sorted from spleen or lymph node cells, collected before intestinal transplant. The clonotype originates from a human donor who received an intestinal transplant. The CDR3 DNA follows: TGTGCCAGTACGACAGGGGAATCCTATAATTCACCCCTCCACTTT. Its protein product is CASTTGESYNSPLHF.